This entry features one T cell receptor (beta chain) sequence. Its specific antigen is unknown. No base-level quality is on record; no much larger clone is a single base apart. TCRbeta CDR3 regions were immunosequenced from genomic DNA with the immunoSEQ Assay. Before high-throughput sequencing, the genomic DNA was amplified using bias-controlled multiplex PCR. Per the original workflow: To quantify the absolute abundance of each unique TCRbeta CDR3 region, the sequences were collapsed and filtered. Clonality was defined as 1 minus Pielou's evenness and was calculated using productive rearrangements only. Tumor T-cell fraction was computed by normalizing TCRbeta template counts to usable DNA, estimated from several housekeeping genes. A previously published method was used to identify clones whose frequencies were significantly greater in on-treatment samples than in baseline samples. TCRdb stores this immuneACCESS table with in-frame sequences only. Part of the clones is absent; in the studies checked, under half of the shortfall reflects unresolved V genes, and no reason is known for the rest. The DNA was the basis for D and trimming; V, J and clone size are from that table. The sample contains approximately 8,000 clones, around 30% of them found a single time. The biggest ten clones account for about 5.3% of the sample.

This specimen belongs to a study of sequential checkpoint blockade in melanoma (dated by TCRdb to 2018 to 2020). Study-level background: In a 1:1 randomization, patients received either first-line nivolumab then ipilimumab (arm A) or ipilimumab then nivolumab (arm B). For 20 to 25 patients, matched tumor biopsies were obtained before treatment and at week 13, following single-agent nivolumab (arm A) or ipilimumab (arm B). TCRbeta immunosequencing was performed on DNA from around 91 pretreatment melanoma tumor samples. In about 80% of the matched pre- and post-treatment tumor biopsy pairs, both biopsies came from the same lesion. Maintenance nivolumab was given following each of the two trial sequences.

Summary of the overall study and its limitations: Patients whose tumor T-cell fraction and clonality increased by week 13 were about 30 times more likely to achieve clinical benefit. Among patients in the nivolumab-first arm (arm A), tumor TIL clonality before treatment was associated with response (P = .04). Validation of the response-prediction model combining TCR metrics and mutation burden is needed in larger, independent patient cohorts. Small sample sizes and reduced statistical power limited the within-arm analyses of tumor T-cell fraction. PD-L1 staining and CD8+ T-cell counts correlated with tumor T-cell fraction and clonality, whereas mutational load did not.

V loses 4 bases, J loses 4 bases, and the germline ends lie 13 bases apart. From its cysteine to its phenylalanine, the CDR3 spans 14 amino acids. Solely the CDR3 DNA is kept, with 42 bases framed from the first base. The germline V gene provides CDR1 SGHNT and CDR2 YENEEA. In light of the paper, this sample's treatment or condition label describes: randomized to nivolumab then ipilimumab (arm A) or the reverse (arm B). Prior DNA-damaging chemotherapy had not been received by any trial patient. CheckMate 064, a randomized, open-label phase II trial of sequential checkpoint blockade, was the source of the samples, all of which came from patients with melanoma. Genomic DNA from formalin-fixed paraffin-embedded (FFPE) tissue samples was used for tumor TCR sequencing.

The specimen comprised tumor tissue (inferred from file names), sampled from a patient given nivolumab and ipilimumab in sequence. This chain joins TRBV11-3 to TRBJ1-1; the D gene assignment is ambiguous. This sequence was found in a human donor with melanoma. Here the CDR3 is given as CASSSQGLGTEAFF. The DNA sequence reads TGTGCCAGCAGCTCACAAGGGTTGGGCACTGAAGCTTTCTTT.